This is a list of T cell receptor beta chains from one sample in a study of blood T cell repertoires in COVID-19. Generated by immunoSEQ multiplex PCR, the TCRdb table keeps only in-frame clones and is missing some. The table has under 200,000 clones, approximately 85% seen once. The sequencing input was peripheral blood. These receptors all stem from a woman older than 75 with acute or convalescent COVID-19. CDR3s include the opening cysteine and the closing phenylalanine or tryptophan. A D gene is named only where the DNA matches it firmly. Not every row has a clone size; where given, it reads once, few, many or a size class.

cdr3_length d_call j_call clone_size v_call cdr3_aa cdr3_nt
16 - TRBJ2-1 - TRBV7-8 CASSARDSWNLNEQFF TGTGCCAGCAGCGCGCGGGACAGCTGGAATCTCAATGAGCAGTTCTTC
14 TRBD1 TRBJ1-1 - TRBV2 CASSRTGGDTEAFF TGTGCCAGCAGTCGGACAGGGGGGGACACTGAAGCTTTCTTT
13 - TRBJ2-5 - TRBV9 CASSVGHQETQYF TGTGCCAGCAGCGTAGGGCACCAAGAGACCCAGTACTTC
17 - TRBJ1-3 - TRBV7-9 CASSGGAGPTSGNTIYF TGTGCCAGCAGCGGGGGGGCAGGGCCGACCTCTGGAAACACCATATATTTT
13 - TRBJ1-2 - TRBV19 CASETGKNYGYTF TGTGCCAGTGAAACAGGGAAAAACTATGGCTACACCTTC
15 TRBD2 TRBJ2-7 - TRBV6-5 CASTRDGGGSYEQYF TGTGCCAGCACCCGGGACGGGGGGGGCTCCTACGAGCAGTACTTC
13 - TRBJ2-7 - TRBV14 CASSRSVTYEQYF TGTGCCAGCAGCCGCAGCGTCACCTACGAGCAGTACTTC
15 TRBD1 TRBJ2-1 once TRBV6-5 CASASDRGAYNEQFF TGTGCCAGCGCGAGTGACAGGGGCGCCTACAATGAGCAGTTCTTC
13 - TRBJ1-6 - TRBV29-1 CSVETGFDSPLHF TGCAGCGTTGAGACAGGCTTTGATTCACCCCTCCACTTT
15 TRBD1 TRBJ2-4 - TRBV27 CASSLSPDRGGIQYF TGTGCCAGCAGTTTATCCCCCGACAGGGGTGGCATTCAGTACTTC
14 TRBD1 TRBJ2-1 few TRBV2 CASSGDRGHNEQFF TGTGCCAGCAGTGGGGACAGGGGGCACAATGAGCAGTTCTTC
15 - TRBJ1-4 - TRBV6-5 CASSYSFRGGEKLFF TGTGCCAGCAGTTACTCCTTCAGGGGAGGGGAAAAACTGTTTTTT
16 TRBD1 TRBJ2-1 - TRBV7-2 CASSLEGAHPYNEQFF TGTGCCAGCAGCTTAGAGGGGGCGCACCCATACAATGAGCAGTTCTTC
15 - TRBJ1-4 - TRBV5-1 CASSPQGTFNEKLFF TGCGCCAGCAGTCCTCAGGGGACGTTTAATGAAAAACTGTTTTTT
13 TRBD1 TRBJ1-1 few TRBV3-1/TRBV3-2 CASGQGGNTEAFF TGTGCCAGCGGACAGGGGGGGAACACTGAAGCTTTCTTT
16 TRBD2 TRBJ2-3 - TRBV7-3 CASSQPGTSGPDTQYF TGTGCCAGCAGCCAACCCGGGACTAGCGGGCCAGATACGCAGTATTTT
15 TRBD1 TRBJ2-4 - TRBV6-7 CASSWGQGYKNIQYF TGTGCCAGCAGTTGGGGACAGGGGTACAAAAACATTCAGTACTTC
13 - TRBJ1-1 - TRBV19 CASSISTHGEAFF TGTGCCAGTAGTATATCTACCCACGGTGAAGCTTTCTTT
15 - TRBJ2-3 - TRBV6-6 CASSYPTGTTDTQYF TGTGCCAGCAGTTACCCCACCGGGACTACAGATACGCAGTATTTT
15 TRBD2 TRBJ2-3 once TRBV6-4 CASSEEAGAADTQYF TGTGCCAGCAGTGAAGAAGCGGGAGCCGCAGATACGCAGTATTTT
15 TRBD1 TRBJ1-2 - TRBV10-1 CASSEPDRGLGGYTF TGCGCCAGCAGTGAGCCGGACAGGGGGCTGGGTGGCTACACCTTC
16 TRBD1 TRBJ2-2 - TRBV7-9 CASSLGGGSNTGELFF TGTGCCAGCAGCTTAGGAGGGGGCTCAAACACCGGGGAGCTGTTTTTT
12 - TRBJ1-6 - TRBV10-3 CAISPGSSPLHF TGTGCCATCAGCCCCGGGAGTTCACCCCTCCACTTT
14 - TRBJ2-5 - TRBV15 CATSRGAGQETQYF TGTGCCACCAGCAGAGGAGCGGGCCAAGAGACCCAGTACTTC
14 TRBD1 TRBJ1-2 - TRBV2 CASRGLGQYYGYTF TGTGCCAGCAGGGGTTTGGGACAGTACTATGGCTACACCTTC
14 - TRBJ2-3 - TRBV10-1 CATHFGQHTDTQYF TGCGCCACCCACTTCGGACAGCACACAGATACGCAGTATTTT
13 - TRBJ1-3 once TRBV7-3 CASSLDGGNTIYF TGTGCCAGCAGCCTAGACGGTGGAAACACCATATATTTT
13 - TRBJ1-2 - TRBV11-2 CASRAAGSYGYTF TGTGCCAGCAGAGCAGCGGGGTCCTATGGCTACACCTTC
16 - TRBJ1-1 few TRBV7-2 CASSLGSGPMNTEAFF TGTGCCAGCAGCTTAGGTTCAGGTCCTATGAACACTGAAGCTTTCTTT
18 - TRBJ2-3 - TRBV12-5 CASGGNRPGTLSTDTQYF TGTGCTAGTGGGGGTAACAGGCCCGGCACCCTAAGCACAGATACGCAGTATTTT
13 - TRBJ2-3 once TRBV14 CASSQTNTDTQYF TGTGCCAGCAGCCAAACAAACACAGATACGCAGTATTTT
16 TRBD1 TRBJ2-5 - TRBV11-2 CASSLGGTGGWETQYF TGTGCCAGCAGCTTAGGCGGGACAGGGGGCTGGGAGACCCAGTACTTC
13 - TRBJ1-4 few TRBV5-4 CASSDNRVEKLFF TGTGCCAGCAGCGACAACAGGGTTGAAAAACTGTTTTTT
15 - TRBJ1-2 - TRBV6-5 CASTPGGSVNYGYTF TGTGCCAGCACCCCGGGGGGGTCCGTTAACTATGGCTACACCTTC
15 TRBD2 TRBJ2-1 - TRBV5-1 CASSLERGTYNEQFF TGCGCCAGCAGCTTGGAGCGGGGCACCTACAATGAGCAGTTCTTC
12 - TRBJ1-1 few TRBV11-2 CASRLLNTEAFF TGTGCCAGCAGACTGTTGAACACTGAAGCTTTCTTT
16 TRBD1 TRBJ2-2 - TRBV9 CASSVAGQGGTGELFF TGTGCCAGCAGCGTAGCCGGACAGGGAGGAACCGGGGAGCTGTTTTTT
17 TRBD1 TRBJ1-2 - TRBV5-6 CASRYDSSGTGEGGYTF TGTGCCAGCAGATACGATTCCTCCGGGACAGGGGAGGGCGGCTACACCTTC
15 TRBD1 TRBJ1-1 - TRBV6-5 CASSPSTGRKTEAFF TGTGCCAGCAGTCCTTCGACAGGGCGGAAAACTGAAGCTTTCTTT
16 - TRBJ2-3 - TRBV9 CASSATGTSPMDTQYF TGTGCCAGCAGCGCCACAGGGACCTCGCCTATGGATACGCAGTATTTT
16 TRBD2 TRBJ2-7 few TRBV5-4 CASSQPVGGSSYEQYF TGTGCCAGCAGCCAACCCGTCGGGGGGAGCTCCTACGAGCAGTACTTC
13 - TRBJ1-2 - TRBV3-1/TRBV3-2 CASSHAQEGGYTF TGTGCCAGCAGCCACGCACAGGAAGGGGGCTACACCTTC
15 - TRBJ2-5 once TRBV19 CASSPGQISQETQYF TGTGCCAGTAGCCCCGGACAGATCTCCCAAGAGACCCAGTACTTC
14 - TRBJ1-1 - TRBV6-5 CASRAPGFVSEAFF TGTGCCAGCAGAGCCCCAGGGTTTGTGTCTGAAGCTTTCTTT
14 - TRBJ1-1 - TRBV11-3 CASSLDPRDTEAFF TGTGCCAGCAGCTTAGATCCGAGGGACACTGAAGCTTTCTTT
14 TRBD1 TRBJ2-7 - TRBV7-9 CASGPRQGLYEQYF TGTGCCAGCGGACCTCGACAGGGTCTGTACGAGCAGTACTTC
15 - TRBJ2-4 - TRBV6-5 CASSPTPFDKNIQYF TGTGCCAGCAGTCCGACTCCTTTTGACAAAAACATTCAGTACTTC
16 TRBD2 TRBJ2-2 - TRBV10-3 CAISAELAGNTGELFF TGTGCCATCAGTGCGGAACTAGCGGGGAACACCGGGGAGCTGTTTTTT
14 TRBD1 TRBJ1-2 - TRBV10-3 CAITQGGANYGYTF TGTGCCATCACCCAGGGGGGCGCTAACTATGGCTACACCTTC
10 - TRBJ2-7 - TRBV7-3 CASSLYEQYF TGTGCCAGCAGCCTTTACGAGCAGTACTTC
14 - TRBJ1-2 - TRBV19 CASSIDLSGNGYTF TGTGCCAGTAGTATAGATCTATCGGGGAATGGCTACACCTTC
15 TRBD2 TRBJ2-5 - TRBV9 CASSAMRPGGETQYF TGTGCCAGCAGCGCGATGAGGCCGGGGGGAGAGACCCAGTACTTC
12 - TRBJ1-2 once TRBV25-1 CASSHSNYGYTF TGTGCCAGCAGTCACAGTAACTATGGCTACACCTTC
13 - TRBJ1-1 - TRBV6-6 CASLDILNTEAFF TGTGCCAGCCTGGACATCTTGAACACTGAAGCTTTCTTT
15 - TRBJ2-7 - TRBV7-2 CASSLGASEPYEQYF TGTGCCAGCAGCTTAGGGGCTAGCGAACCTTACGAGCAGTACTTC
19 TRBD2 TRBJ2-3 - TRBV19 CASSIDLGGLAGGRDTQYF TGTGCCAGTAGTATAGATCTCGGGGGACTAGCGGGAGGGAGAGATACGCAGTATTTT
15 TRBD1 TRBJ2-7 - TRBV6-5 CASSYTGARAHEQYF TGTGCCAGCAGTTATACAGGGGCTAGGGCCCACGAGCAGTACTTC
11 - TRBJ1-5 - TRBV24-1 CATTRGQPQHF TGTGCCACCACGCGAGGTCAGCCCCAGCATTTT